The 28 T cell receptor beta chains listed next were all sequenced from one sample in a study of identical twins. TCRdb fed the 5' RACE reads into MiXCR, producing one record per CDR3 protein. The sample yields about 660,000 distinct CDR3 sequences, around 8.6% seen once. The sample was also reused in another study, on yellow fever vaccine responses in identical twins.

Material for sequencing was PBMCs. Source of these receptors: a woman younger than 35 in good health.

A few counts support this clonotype. The V call is TRBV2, the J call TRBJ2-2; tentatively, D is TRBD2 (7 bases). V shed 7 bases and J shed 4 bases, with 16 bases lying between them. This CDR3 region has 15 residues. The germline gives CDR1 SNHLY, CDR2 FYNNEI. DNA of the CDR3: TGTGCCAGCACTGCGGGGGCAGGTATCACCGGGGAGCTGTTTTTT. Its protein is CASTAGAGITGELFF.

CDR3 bases: TGTGCCAGCAGCGTAGATCCTAGCGGGGGGCGCCAAGAGACCCAGTACTTC. As protein: CASSVDPSGGRQETQYF. The chain has TRBV9 and TRBJ2-5; TRBD2 matches at 11 bases. The CDR3 covers 17 residues. The germline gives CDR1 SGDLS, CDR2 YYNGEE. Unmatched junction bases numbered 5, after V lost 0 bases and J lost 1 base. Looking up the rest from reference TRBV9 and TRBJ2-5 gives the full variable domain: DSGVTQTPKHLITATGQRVTLRCSPRSGDLSVYWYQQSLDQGLQFLIQYYNGEERAKGNILERFSAQQFPDLHSELNLSSLELGDSALYFCASSVDPSGGRQETQYFGPGTRLLVL.

This CDR3 is CASSSPGLGKDTQYF. CDR3 in DNA: TGTGCCAGCAGTTCGCCGGGACTAGGGAAAGATACGCAGTATTTT. V is TRBV6-5 and J is TRBJ2-3; 8 bases agree with TRBD2. Germline-derived CDR1 and CDR2 are MNHEY and SVGAGI. V shed 4 bases, J shed 5 bases, and the junction held 8 bases outside the gene matches. This CDR3 has 15 amino acids.

This chain uses TRBV6-6 with TRBJ2-7; D remains unclear. The CDR3 length is 12 residues. The germline CDR1 and CDR2 sequences are MNHNY and SVGAGI (reference sequence). Trimming stripped 6 bases from V and 3 bases from J, with 9 bases between. CDR3 DNA sequence: TGTGCCAGCAGGAACAGCGACTACGAGCAGTACTTC. Amino acids: CASRNSDYEQYF.

This clonotype has more than one count but fewer than ten. The chain has TRBV5-6 and TRBJ2-4, with D perhaps matching TRBD1 or TRBD2 (6 bases each). The germline V gene encodes CDR1 SGHDT and CDR2 YYEEEE. V lost 4 bases and J lost 9, with 17 bases in between. The CDR3 length is 14 residues. CDR3 in DNA: TGTGCCAGCAGCCTATGGGGGGCGTACGGCATTCAGTACTTC. It encodes CASSLWGAYGIQYF.

This clonotype was counted only a few times. DNA of the CDR3: TGTGCCAGCAGTTACGCCGACAGGGGAGGCGGGGGCCACGAGCAGTACTTC. As protein: CASSYADRGGGGHEQYF. V is TRBV6-2 or TRBV6-3 and J is TRBJ2-7; weak D call: TRBD1 (8 bases). With 2 bases removed from V and 5 bases from J, the gap between germline ends came to 22 bases. CDR1 is MNHEY, CDR2 SVGEGT, per germline. CDR3 length: 17 amino acids.

This clonotype was detected ten times or more. The genes are TRBV20-1 and TRBJ1-2; possible D gene TRBD1, 5 bases. This CDR3 spans 15 amino acids. Germline V gene data show CDR1 as DFQATT and CDR2 as SNEGSKA (reference sequence). Trimming left V 4 bases short and J 0 bases short, with 15 bases between. CDR3 nucleotides: TGCAGTGCTATTGGCGGGGGAGGTACTAACTATGGCTACACCTTC. Translating gives CSAIGGGGTNYGYTF.

The chain has TRBV5-1 and TRBJ1-1; TRBD1 is a possible D gene (5 bases). The CDR3 runs 15 residues. Deletions cut 3 bases from V and 0 bases from J, with 12 bases between. Germline lookup yields CDR1 SGHRS and CDR2 YFSETQ. The CDR3 DNA sequence: TGCGCCAGCAGCTGGGCAGACAGCCTGAACACTGAAGCTTTCTTT. It codes for CASSWADSLNTEAFF.

The chain uses TRBV5-4 and TRBJ2-3; 8 bases are shared with TRBD2. Germline V gene lookup returns CDR1 SGHNT and CDR2 YYREEE (reference sequence). The CDR3 length is 17 residues. The V gene end was trimmed by 4 bases and the J gene end by 0 bases; junction bases not matched to a gene: 10. As DNA, the CDR3 is TGTGCCAGCAGCCTGCCGGCGGGGGGAATAAGCACAGATACGCAGTATTTT. This encodes CASSLPAGGISTDTQYF.

The V gene is TRBV4-3, the J gene TRBJ2-1; 10 nucleotides align to TRBD2. The CDR3 is made up of 15 amino acids. Looked up from germline, CDR1 is LGHNA and CDR2 is YSLEER. Germline trimming cut 0 bases from V and 9 bases from J; bases unmatched to any gene: 5. CDR3: CASSQDRASGGEQFF. The CDR3 nucleotides are TGCGCCAGCAGCCAAGATAGGGCTAGCGGGGGTGAGCAGTTCTTC.

This clonotype was counted many times. V gene TRBV20-1 combines with J gene TRBJ1-4, with D perhaps matching TRBD1 (6 bases). V lost 5 bases and J lost 4, with 11 bases in between. The CDR3 consists of 13 residues. The germline V gene has CDR1 DFQATT and CDR2 SNEGSKA (reference sequence). The CDR3 nucleotides read TGCAGTGCTGCGGGACAACTTAATGAAAAACTGTTTTTT. As protein: CSAAGQLNEKLFF.

Many counts were recorded for this clonotype. This chain uses TRBV15 with TRBJ2-1; D is unresolved. Per germline, CDR1 LNHNV and CDR2 YYDKDF (reference sequence). Trimming removed 4 bases at V and 3 bases at J, with 7 bases between. The CDR3 has 13 amino acids. CDR3 loop: CATSTRDYNEQFF. The CDR3 DNA reads TGTGCCACCAGCACTAGGGACTACAATGAGCAGTTCTTC.

This clonotype has ten or more counts. The rearrangement joins TRBV7-2 to TRBJ2-5; D gene uncertain. The CDR3 contains 12 residues. Per germline, CDR1 SGHTA and CDR2 FQGNSA. V shed 3 bases and J shed 4 bases, with 6 bases lying between them. CDR3 amino acids: CASSFRTETQYF. The CDR3 DNA is TGTGCCAGCAGCTTCAGGACAGAGACCCAGTACTTC. Combining the CDR3 with reference TRBV7-2 and TRBJ2-5 gives the whole variable domain GAGVSQSPSNKVTEKGKDVELRCDPISGHTALYWYRQSLGQGLEFLIYFQGNSAPDKSGLPSDRFSAERTGGSVSTLTIQRTQQEDSAVYLCASSFRTETQYFGPGTRLLVL.

This clonotype was seen only a few times. The chain is built from TRBV7-6 and TRBJ1-5; tentatively, D is TRBD1 (6 bases). Trimming removed 4 bases at V and 3 bases at J, with 16 bases between. This CDR3 has 16 residues. Germline values: CDR1 SGHVS, CDR2 FNYEAQ. The DNA of the CDR3 is TGTGCCAGCAGCTCAACCTCAGGGGCACCCAATCAGCCCCAGCATTTT. Its protein product is CASSSTSGAPNQPQHF.

V usage is TRBV19 and J usage is TRBJ2-5; TRBD1 agrees at 8 bases. The germline V gene encodes CDR1 LNHDA and CDR2 SQIVND (reference sequence). The CDR3 has 15 amino acids. With V trimmed by 7 bases and J by 4 bases, 11 bases remained unmatched. CDR3 protein: CASTSQGAGGETQYF. The CDR3 DNA sequence: TGTGCCAGTACCTCTCAGGGGGCCGGAGGAGAGACCCAGTACTTC.

The J gene is TRBJ2-3, the V gene TRBV5-4; 14 positions agree with TRBD2. V lost 4 bases to trimming and J lost 0 bases; unmatched junction nucleotides: 7. This CDR3 is built from 18 residues. The germline gives CDR1 SGHNT, CDR2 YYREEE (reference sequence). The CDR3 is CASSAPGLAGVSTDTQYF. CDR3 nucleotide sequence: TGTGCCAGCAGCGCACCGGGACTAGCGGGAGTTAGCACAGATACGCAGTATTTT.

This clonotype has ten or more counts. The chain has TRBV6-5 and TRBJ2-7; perhaps D is TRBD1 or TRBD2 (6 bases each). The CDR3 is 15 residues long. The V and J ends lost 2 bases and 6 bases respectively, with 17 bases between them. Germline assignment: CDR1 MNHEY and CDR2 SVGAGI. The CDR3 coding sequence is TGTGCCAGCAGTTACCCGGGGGCGGACCTCTCCGAGCAGTACTTC. Its protein product is CASSYPGADLSEQYF.

The rearrangement joins TRBV4-3 to TRBJ1-5; D may be TRBD1 (5 bases). This CDR3 spans 16 amino acids. In germline, CDR1 is LGHNA, CDR2 YSLEER. Deletions cut 0 bases from V and 4 bases from J, with 13 bases between. CDR3 sequence (DNA): TGCGCCAGCAGCCAAGATCTGGGGCAGTTAAATCAGCCCCAGCATTTT. Translated, it gives CASSQDLGQLNQPQHF.

CDR3 DNA: TGTGCCAGTAGTACTCCGGGACGGGACACCGGGGAGCTGTTTTTT. Its protein is CASSTPGRDTGELFF. The gene calls are TRBV19 and TRBJ2-2, with D perhaps matching TRBD1 or TRBD2 (5 bases each). V was shortened by 4 bases and J by 3 bases, with 12 bases between the two germline ends. This CDR3 spans 15 amino acids. CDR1 LNHDA and CDR2 SQIVND come from the germline V gene (reference sequence).

The rearrangement uses TRBV6-2 or TRBV6-3 and TRBJ2-1; TRBD2 agrees at 7 bases. J gave up 8 bases and V 1 base, and 5 bases lay outside the gene matches. The CDR3 loop spans 14 amino acids. CDR1 is MNHEY, CDR2 SVGEGT, per germline. The CDR3 DNA reads as TGTGCCAGCAGTTACTTGCGGGAGTTCTATGAGCAGTTCTTC. It codes for CASSYLREFYEQFF.

This clonotype was found a few times. The genes are TRBV20-1 and TRBJ2-1; 14 nucleotides line up with TRBD2. Trimming removed 3 bases from V and 10 bases from J; junction bases left unmatched: 8. The CDR3 totals 15 residues. CDR1 is DFQATT and CDR2 is SNEGSKA in the germline V gene (reference sequence). CDR3 region: CSASPGLAGVGEQFF. In DNA, the CDR3 is TGCAGTGCTAGCCCGGGACTAGCGGGAGTAGGCGAGCAGTTCTTC.

A few counts support this clonotype. V and J are TRBV20-1 and TRBJ2-1; D is possibly TRBD1 (6 bases). The CDR3 runs 14 residues. V lost 0 bases, J lost 8 bases, and 14 bases lay in between. Germline V gives CDR1 DFQATT, CDR2 SNEGSKA (reference sequence). The CDR3 loop reads CSARELTGVHEQFF. The CDR3 DNA is TGCAGTGCTAGAGAGCTGACAGGTGTGCATGAGCAGTTCTTC.

This clonotype appeared a few times. The rearrangement joins TRBV9 to TRBJ1-1; the D gene is possibly TRBD1 (5 bases). This CDR3 is 14 amino acids long. Trimming shortened V by 0 bases and J by 2 bases, and 8 bases separated the two germline ends. Germline CDR1 reads SGDLS; CDR2 reads YYNGEE. The CDR3 reads CASSVEQGNTEAFF. The CDR3 DNA follows: TGTGCCAGCAGCGTAGAGCAGGGCAACACTGAAGCTTTCTTT.

There are many counts of this clonotype. The chain has TRBV12-3 or TRBV12-4 and TRBJ2-7; 9 bases align to TRBD2. V lost 3 bases, J lost 3 bases, and 12 bases stayed unmatched. The CDR3 is 17 amino acids. The CDR3 loop is CASSLRGAGGMVYEQYF. The DNA of the CDR3 is TGTGCCAGCAGTTTGCGAGGAGCGGGAGGTATGGTCTACGAGCAGTACTTC.

The chain recombines TRBV27 with TRBJ2-1; 9 nucleotides agree with TRBD2. Germline CDR1 and CDR2: MNHEY and SMNVEV (reference sequence). The V and J ends lost 3 bases and 5 bases, in that order; junction bases with no gene match: 8. The CDR3 spans 16 residues. The CDR3 bases are TGTGCCAGCAGTTTCTTAGCGGGAGTTAGTAACAATGAGCAGTTCTTC. Its translation: CASSFLAGVSNNEQFF.

Many counts were recorded for this clonotype. The chain couples TRBV20-1 to TRBJ2-5; 10 bases agree with TRBD2. The CDR3 sequence is 15 residues long. Per germline, CDR1 DFQATT and CDR2 SNEGSKA (reference sequence). Losses at the gene ends were 6 bases for V and 5 bases for J; bases not matched to a gene: 12. CDR3 coding DNA: TGCAGTGCCCCTCCCGGACTAGCGGTCCGGGAGACCCAGTACTTC. Residues: CSAPPGLAVRETQYF.

A word on this clonotype: At one end, the junction sequence differs from germline, possibly due to a read error. This chain connects TRBV10-3 to TRBJ2-6, with D perhaps matching TRBD1 (5 bases). Germline V gives CDR1 ENHRY, CDR2 SYGVKD. This CDR3 comprises 19 residues. The CDR3 reads CALSPRPAGFSSGANVLTF. Here the CDR3 DNA reads TGTGCCCTCAGTCCCCGGCCGGCAGGGTTTAGCTCTGGGGCCAACGTCCTGACTTTC.

The CDR3 loop reads CASSQEPLLANVYEQYF. In DNA, the CDR3 is TGCGCCAGCAGCCAGGAACCTTTGCTGGCGAACGTCTACGAGCAGTACTTC. The chain links TRBV4-3 to TRBJ2-7; D gene uncertain. This CDR3 has 17 residues. The germline CDR1 and CDR2 sequences are LGHNA and YSLEER. Between the trimmed V and J ends, which lost 3 bases and 3 bases, there was a span of 21 bases.